This record covers a single TCR beta chain. Its antigen is not identified. The data originate from a study of CD8+ T cells in alopecia areata. Study-level points and caveats: The study also sequences resident alphabeta T cells of normal skin in scalp samples.

V was cut by 7 bases and J by 7 bases, with 5 bases left in between. Germline CDR1 reads DFQATT; CDR2 reads SNEGSKA (reference sequence). This CDR3 region has 9 residues. Researchers sorted CD4+ cells into CD25+CD127- cells for roughly 5 patients. Samples from alopecia areata patients were lesional scalp punch biopsies and peripheral blood. After isolation, RNA underwent reverse transcription to generate cDNA as the sequencing template. Using immunoSEQ multiplex PCR, the repertoire was profiled, and TCRdb retains in-frame clones only, with some absent. The table shows 37,000 or so clones, with over 50% occurring only once.

This receptor was identified in a human donor with alopecia areata. The chain combines TRBV20-1 with TRBJ1-5; D is uncertain. The sequencing sample was made of CD4+ Tregs sorted from blood. CDR3 DNA sequence: TGCAGTGTCGGCCAGCCCCAGCATTTT. Its protein product is CSVGQPQHF.